This T cell receptor (beta chain) is drawn from a study of cytomegalovirus exposure and HLA in healthy donors. Study-wide results and caveats: Most TCR sequences were rare, but some public TCRs occurred in many donors. Sequencing likely produced, as an artifact, a cluster of highly shared sequence variants. Several of the most significant clusters appeared, in a later analysis, to be linked to common viral pathogens.

The donors, nominally healthy at sampling, likely had unrecorded immune exposures. Losses at the gene ends were 4 bases for V and 5 bases for J; bases not matched to a gene: 5. The CDR3 spans 14 residues. CDR1 and CDR2 (germline): MDHEN, SYDVKM. This clone was counted a single time. Its antigen is not identified. PCR amplification relied on 60 Vbeta primers (plus 13 Jbeta primers). TCRdb's copy holds only in-frame clones and misses some; the assay was immunoSEQ multiplex PCR. The sample contains 90,000 to 150,000 clones, roughly 76% of which appear only once. Sequencing used PBMCs. This clonotype originated in a man over 45 in good health and CMV-seropositive. V gene TRBV28 combines with J gene TRBJ1-3, with 7 positions matching TRBD1. The CDR3 DNA reads TGTGCCAGCAGTTCCCGGGACAGCCGAAACACCATATATTTT. Protein: CASSSRDSRNTIYF.